The 17 T cell receptor beta chains presented below share a single source sample, sequenced in a study of tumor-infiltrating lymphocytes in primary liver carcinoma (TCRdb year 2017). Sequencing relied on an Illumina HiSeq 2500. A constant-region primer and ProtoScript II reverse transcriptase were used to reverse-transcribe TCRbeta-specific cDNA from about 530 ng total RNA. TCRbeta libraries were built with three nested multiplex PCR rounds, a slightly modified ARM-PCR procedure. The first two PCR rounds used multiplex TRBV1-TRBV30 forward primers with a Cbeta reverse primer, each for roughly 10 cycles. TCRdb ran its own pipeline on the public reads, namely fastp trimming at Q25 and MiXCR clone calling, and kept in-frame beta chains. Merged by CDR3 protein, the rows form single entries marked with the most common genes and DNA. This sample comprises just over 300,000 distinct CDR3 sequences, 50% to 60% of them detected only once. The top ten clonotypes cover 15% to 20% of the sample.

Blood RNA was extracted from unsorted whole blood with TRIzol reagent; germline DNA came from the DNeasy Blood & Tissue kit. The sequenced sample consisted of peripheral blood. These receptors were obtained from a woman aged 25 to 39 with primary liver carcinoma and hepatitis B virus infection.

This clonotype was found many times. The V and J genes are TRBV11-2 and TRBJ2-3; TRBD2 matches at 9 bases. The CDR3 runs 17 residues. CDR1 SGHAT and CDR2 FQNNGV come from the germline V gene. Germline trimming cut 5 bases from V and 0 bases from J; bases unmatched to any gene: 9. The CDR3 loop is CASSRRSTSGSTDTQYF. For the CDR3, the DNA is TGTGCCAGCAGCAGACGAAGTACTAGCGGGAGCACAGATACGCAGTATTTT.

This clonotype has a handful of counts. The CDR3 DNA is TGTGCCAGCAGTACCGGGACTAGCGAGACTCCGAACACCGGGGAGCTGTTTTTT. It specifies CASSTGTSETPNTGELFF. V is TRBV12-3 or TRBV12-4 and J is TRBJ2-2; 10 bases are a match to TRBD2. V was pared by 5 bases and J by 0 bases, with 9 bases of the junction left unmatched. The CDR3 has 18 amino acids.

This clonotype has a count of ten or more. This chain joins TRBV6-6 and TRBJ1-2, with unresolved D. CDR1 is MNHNY, CDR2 SVGAGI, per germline (reference sequence). CDR3 length equals 11 residues. V lost 6 bases, J lost 3 bases, and 5 bases lay in between. DNA of the CDR3: TGTGCCAGCAGGACCGACTATGGCTACACCTTC. Amino acids: CASRTDYGYTF.

Of note for this clonotype: A clone one base away is much larger, so this may be a read error. The chain has TRBV4-1 and TRBJ1-1; D gene ambiguous. CDR1 is MGHRA and CDR2 is YSYEKL in the germline V gene. This CDR3 is 14 amino acids long. The CDR3: CGSLVSLGDTEAFF. The CDR3 DNA follows: TGCGGCAGCCTTGTCAGTCTAGGTGACACTGAAGCTTTCTTT.

Of note for this clonotype: A single base separates this from a much larger clone, so it may be a read error. V gene TRBV6-1 combines with J gene TRBJ2-1; 9 nucleotides match TRBD1. Trimming removed 6 bases from V and 13 bases from J; junction bases left unmatched: 13. CDR1 is MNHNS, CDR2 SASEGT, per germline. The CDR3 sequence is 14 residues long. Written as DNA, the CDR3 is TGTGCCAGCAGCAACAGACAGGGGGTTGGGGACCAGTTCTTC. Encoded protein: CASSNRQGVGDQFF.

Remarks on this clonotype: This may arise from a read error, as a much more abundant clone is one base away. This chain links TRBV4-2 with TRBJ1-1; D remains unclear. The CDR3 contains 13 residues. The V gene lost 0 bases and the J gene lost 9 bases, with 11 bases spanning the gap. Germline V gene sequence: CDR1 LGHNA, CDR2 YNFKEQ. The CDR3 spells CASSQDKCDQAFF. The CDR3 region has the DNA TGTGCCAGCAGCCAAGATAAATGTGACCAAGCTTTCTTT.

There are many counts of this clonotype. V gene TRBV11-2 combines with J gene TRBJ2-3, with 11 bases matching TRBD2. The V gene's germline CDR1 is SGHAT and CDR2 FQNNGV. This CDR3 is 16 amino acids long. V lost 4 bases, J lost 2 bases, and 5 bases stayed unmatched. CDR3 residues: CASSYLAGGTTDTQYF. The CDR3 region has the DNA TGTGCCAGCAGCTACCTAGCGGGAGGAACCACAGATACGCAGTATTTT.

Notes on this clonotype: A much larger clone differs from this one at a single base, so this may be a read error. The chain joins TRBV11-2 to TRBJ2-5, with a possible D match to TRBD2 (5 bases). With 3 bases removed from V and 3 bases from J, the gap between germline ends came to 11 bases. The CDR3 has 14 residues. Germline lookup yields CDR1 SGHAT and CDR2 FQNNGV. As DNA, the CDR3 is TGTGCCAGCAGCTTGGTGGGAGTCGAAGAGACCCAGTACTTC. The encoded protein is CASSLVGVEETQYF.

A word on this clonotype: One end of the junction is discordant with germline, which a read error may explain. The chain has TRBV6-2 or TRBV6-3 and TRBJ1-1; D remains ambiguous. This CDR3 comprises 15 residues. Germline V gene lookup returns CDR1 MNHEY and CDR2 SVGEGT. This CDR3 reads CASRPLGQVNTGAFF. Here the CDR3 DNA reads TGTGCCAGCAGACCACTCGGGCAGGTGAACACTGGAGCTTTCTTT.

The chain employs TRBV6-5 and TRBJ2-7; 8 bases agree with TRBD1. CDR3 size: 16 residues. The V gene's germline CDR1 is MNHEY and CDR2 SVGAGI. V lost 4 bases to trimming and J lost 2 bases; unmatched junction nucleotides: 10. The chain's CDR3 is CASSSLAGGRTYEQYF. CDR3 DNA: TGTGCCAGCAGTTCCCTGGCAGGGGGCCGAACCTACGAGCAGTACTTC.

With regard to this clonotype: Given a much more abundant clone one base away, this may be a read error. The rearrangement uses TRBV6-2 or TRBV6-3 and TRBJ2-7; TRBD1 matches at 10 bases. CDR3 size: 15 residues. The V segment lost 6 bases and the J segment 3 bases; nucleotides outside the gene matches: 8. Germline V gene sequence: CDR1 MNHEY, CDR2 SVGEGT. The CDR3 spells CASSDRQGAFYEQYF. The CDR3 DNA sequence: TGTGCCAGCAGCGATAGACAGGGGGCATTCTACGAGCAGTACTTC.

V gene TRBV7-8 combines with J gene TRBJ2-1; TRBD1 or TRBD2 may be the D gene (5 bases each). CDR3 size: 16 residues. Germline-derived CDR1 and CDR2 are SGHVS and FQNEAQ. Between the trimmed V and J ends, which lost 1 base and 4 bases, there was a span of 14 bases. CDR3 sequence reads: CASSLGVERTYNEQFF. In DNA, the CDR3 is TGTGCCAGCAGCTTAGGTGTTGAGCGGACATACAATGAGCAGTTCTTC.

The J gene is TRBJ1-3, the V gene TRBV10-3, with no clear D. The CDR3 sequence is 15 residues long. The germline gives CDR1 ENHRY, CDR2 SYGVKD. CDR3 DNA: TGTGTCACCAACAAGTTAAGCGACTCTGGAAACACCATATATTTT. It yields the protein CVTNKLSDSGNTIYF.

There are a few counts of this clonotype. A much larger clone differs from this one at a single base, so this may be a read error. The chain is built from TRBV11-3 and TRBJ2-1, with 15 bases matching TRBD2. The trim removed 0 bases at V and 3 bases at J, leaving 21 bases unmatched. This CDR3 is 24 amino acids long. The V gene's germline CDR1 is SGHNT and CDR2 YENEEA. The CDR3 here is CASSLDQDTDKGLAGGWDYNEQFF. The CDR3 region has the DNA TGTGCCAGCAGCTTAGATCAGGATACAGATAAGGGACTAGCGGGAGGCTGGGACTACAATGAGCAGTTCTTC.

This chain uses TRBV12-3 or TRBV12-4 with TRBJ2-1, with TRBD1 matching 8 bases. The CDR3 has 12 amino acids. The trim removed 7 bases at V and 13 bases at J, leaving 9 bases unmatched. The CDR3 here is CASTQDREYQFF. For the CDR3, the DNA is TGTGCCAGCACTCAGGACAGGGAGTATCAGTTCTTC.

Remarks on this clonotype: Since a much larger clone is just one base distant, this may be a read error. This chain joins TRBV29-1 and TRBJ1-2, with D hard to call. The germline gives CDR1 SQVTM, CDR2 ANQGSEA. The CDR3 length is 9 residues. In nucleotides, the CDR3 is TGCAGCGCTGAAACTGGCTACACCTTC. Its protein product is CSAETGYTF.

The table lists this clonotype with a few counts. V usage is TRBV6-2 or TRBV6-3 and J usage is TRBJ1-1, with 8 nucleotides matching TRBD1. The CDR3 is 15 amino acids. The germline gives CDR1 MNHEY, CDR2 SVGEGT. The ends lost 4 bases at V and 5 bases at J; junction bases unmatched: 9. CDR3 residues: CASSSKRTGGTEAFF. The DNA for the CDR3 is TGTGCCAGCAGTTCGAAACGCACAGGGGGAACTGAAGCTTTCTTT.